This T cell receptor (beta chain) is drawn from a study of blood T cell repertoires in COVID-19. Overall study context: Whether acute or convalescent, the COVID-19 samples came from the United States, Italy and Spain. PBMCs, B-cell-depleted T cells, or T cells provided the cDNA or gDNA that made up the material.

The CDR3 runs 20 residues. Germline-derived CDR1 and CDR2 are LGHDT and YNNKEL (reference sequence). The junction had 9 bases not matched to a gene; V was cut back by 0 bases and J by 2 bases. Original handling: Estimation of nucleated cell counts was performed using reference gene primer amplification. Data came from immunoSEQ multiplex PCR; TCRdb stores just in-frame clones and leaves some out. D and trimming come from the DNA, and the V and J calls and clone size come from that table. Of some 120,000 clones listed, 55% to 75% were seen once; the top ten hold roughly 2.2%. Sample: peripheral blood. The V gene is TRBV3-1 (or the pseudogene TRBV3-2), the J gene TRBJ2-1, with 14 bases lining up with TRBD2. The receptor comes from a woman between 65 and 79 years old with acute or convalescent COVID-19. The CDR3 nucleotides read TGTGCCAGCAGCCAAGATCTCGGACTAGCGGGAGGTAGGGCCTACAATGAGCAGTTCTTC. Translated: CASSQDLGLAGGRAYNEQFF.